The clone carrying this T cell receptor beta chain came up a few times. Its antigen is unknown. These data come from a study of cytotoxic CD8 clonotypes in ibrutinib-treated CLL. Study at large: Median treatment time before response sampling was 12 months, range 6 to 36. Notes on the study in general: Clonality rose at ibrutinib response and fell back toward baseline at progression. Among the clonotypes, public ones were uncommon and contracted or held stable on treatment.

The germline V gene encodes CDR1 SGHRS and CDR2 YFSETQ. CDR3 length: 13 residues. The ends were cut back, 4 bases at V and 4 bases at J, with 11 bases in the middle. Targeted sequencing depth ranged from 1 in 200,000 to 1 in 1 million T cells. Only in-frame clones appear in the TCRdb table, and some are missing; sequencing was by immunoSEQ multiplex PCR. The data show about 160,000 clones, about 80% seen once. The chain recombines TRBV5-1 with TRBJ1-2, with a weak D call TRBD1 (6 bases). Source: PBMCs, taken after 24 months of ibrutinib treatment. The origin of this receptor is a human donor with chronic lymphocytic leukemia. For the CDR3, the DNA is TGCGCCAGCAGCGCACAGGGCCCCTATGGCTACACCTTC. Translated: CASSAQGPYGYTF.